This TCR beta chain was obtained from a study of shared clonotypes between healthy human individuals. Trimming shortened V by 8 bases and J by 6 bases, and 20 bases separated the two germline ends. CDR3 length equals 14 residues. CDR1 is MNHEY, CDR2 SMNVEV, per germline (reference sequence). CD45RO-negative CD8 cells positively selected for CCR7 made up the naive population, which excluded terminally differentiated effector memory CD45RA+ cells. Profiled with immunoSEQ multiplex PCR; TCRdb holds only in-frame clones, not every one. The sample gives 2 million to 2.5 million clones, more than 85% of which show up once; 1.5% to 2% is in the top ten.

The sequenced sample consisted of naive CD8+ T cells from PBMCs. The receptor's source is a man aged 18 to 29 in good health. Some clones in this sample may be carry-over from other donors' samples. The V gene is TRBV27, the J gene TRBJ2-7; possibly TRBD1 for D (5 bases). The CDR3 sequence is CASSTHRGIAEQYF. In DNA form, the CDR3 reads TGTGCCAGCTCAACCCATAGGGGCATCGCCGAGCAGTACTTC.